These T cell receptor beta chains were read from a single sample in a study of identical twins. One entry per CDR3 protein, called by TCRdb with MiXCR from the 5' RACE reads. The sample consists of 550,000 to 700,000 distinct CDR3 sequences, 21% of them appearing once. These same data were also listed under a study on T cells expressing NK-cell markers.

Sequencing input: PBMCs. These receptors were collected from a woman aged 18-30 years in good health. CDR3s leave out the opening cysteine and the closing phenylalanine or tryptophan. Size tells how often a clone was seen (once, few, many) or the class of an expanded clone, and some rows leave it out.

v_call: TRBV12-3/TRBV12-4
clone_size: -
j_call: TRBJ2-1
cdr3_aa: ASSILLVRKF

v_call: TRBV6-4
clone_size: -
j_call: TRBJ2-7
cdr3_aa: ASSDSMGSGQETYEQY

v_call: TRBV10-3
clone_size: -
j_call: TRBJ2-7
cdr3_aa: AISDVAGVNYEQY

v_call: TRBV6-1
clone_size: -
j_call: TRBJ1-1
cdr3_aa: ASSIELGQGGAF

v_call: TRBV7-9
clone_size: few
j_call: TRBJ2-1
cdr3_aa: ASRPGGPHEQF

v_call: TRBV21-1
clone_size: -
j_call: TRBJ2-1
cdr3_aa: ASGSGSGGVIYNEQF

v_call: TRBV5-1
clone_size: few
j_call: TRBJ2-3
cdr3_aa: ASSQRGRGVGDTQY

v_call: TRBV10-3
clone_size: -
j_call: TRBJ2-7
cdr3_aa: AISGTAREQY

v_call: TRBV20-1
clone_size: many
j_call: TRBJ2-3
cdr3_aa: SATLGGLRADTQY

v_call: TRBV7-9
clone_size: few
j_call: TRBJ2-3
cdr3_aa: ASSLAGRGSTDTQY

v_call: TRBV20-1
clone_size: few
j_call: TRBJ1-6
cdr3_aa: SARSDYNSPLH

v_call: TRBV6-2/TRBV6-3
clone_size: -
j_call: TRBJ2-1
cdr3_aa: ASRTGTSGSPEQF

v_call: TRBV6-2/TRBV6-3
clone_size: many
j_call: TRBJ2-1
cdr3_aa: ASSFVARPYNEQF

v_call: TRBV7-2
clone_size: -
j_call: TRBJ2-3
cdr3_aa: ASSSAVGARTDTQY

v_call: TRBV29-1
clone_size: -
j_call: TRBJ2-1
cdr3_aa: SVEGTDYNEQF

v_call: TRBV7-9
clone_size: -
j_call: TRBJ2-7
cdr3_aa: ASSTMNEQY

v_call: TRBV5-1
clone_size: -
j_call: TRBJ2-7
cdr3_aa: ASSFAGDRPEQY